Below, one T cell receptor (beta chain) is given with its context. Its antigen remains unidentified. Base quality data are lacking; no much larger clone is found one base away. The germline V gene yields LGHNA for CDR1 and YSLEER for CDR2. From the cysteine through the phenylalanine, the CDR3 covers 14 amino acids. The sequence is cut down to CDR3 DNA, 42 bases in frame from base 1. V and J are trimmed by 4 bases and 7 bases, and the gene matches miss 2 bases of the junction. A second Seattle source provided samples from volunteer blood donors who had recovered from COVID-19. Each collaborating institution followed its own protocols to collect whole blood in K2EDTA tubes. For TCRbeta analysis, collaborator samples were shipped as frozen whole blood, as isolated PBMCs, or as DNA extracted from either sample type. This sample is drawn from a study of blood T cell repertoires in COVID-19 (dated by TCRdb to the early 2020s). For context, the study as a whole: Samples from collaborators originated in the United States, Italy and Spain and spanned both the acute and convalescent phases of COVID-19. The prospective study material was composed of cDNA or gDNA derived from T cells, B-cell-depleted T cells, or PBMCs. Subjects who had been exposed to COVID-19, were actively infected with it, or had recovered from it provided the deeply sampled blood TCRbeta repertoires that made up the dataset. The repertoires were made available in a free public database intended to serve as a resource for research on the immune response to SARS-CoV-2. Samples came from the ongoing ImmuneRACE study (first 160 participants) plus 1,254 subjects from 6 global collaborators. Nearly every sample came with metadata listing a de-identified subject ID, COVID-19 status, age in years and sex. Where available, HLA class I and class II types were taken from metadata supplied by the sample provider and were not determined by assay-based typing.

The paper as a whole reports these results and caveats: The quantity of clinical and demographic metadata differed by source and by participant and was supplied without curation.

TCRbeta CDR3 regions were amplified from genomic DNA using the immunoSEQ Assay, a bias-controlled multiplex PCR. As for the original processing: The number of nucleated cells in each sample was estimated by amplification of reference gene primers within the assay. To quantify the absolute abundance of each unique TCRbeta CDR3 rearrangement, sequence reads were collapsed and filtered. For each sample, productive Simpson clonality was calculated by taking the square root of Simpson's diversity index across productive rearrangements. Held by TCRdb, this immuneACCESS table contains in-frame sequences only and omits some clones. Under half of the omission traces to an unresolved V gene where checked; the cause of the rest is unknown. V, J and clone size derive from that table, while D and trimming were established from the DNA sequence. The sample table holds about 220,000 clones, of which approximately 81% were seen once. The top ten hold approximately 5.1% of the sample.

The TCR was taken from a woman between 55 and 75 years old who had recovered from COVID-19. Sample: peripheral blood. The rearrangement combines TRBV4-3 with TRBJ1-6; 9 bases in the junction line up with TRBD1. The CDR3 amino acid sequence is: CASSPGTGNSPLHF. The DNA sequence is as follows: TGCGCCAGCAGCCCCGGGACAGGGAATTCACCCCTCCACTTT.